These 4 T cell receptor beta chains share one sample of origin, sequenced in a study of cytotoxic CD8 clonotypes in ibrutinib-treated CLL. The method was immunoSEQ multiplex PCR; TCRdb's version includes in-frame clones alone and lacks a portion of them. The sample yields 57,000 or so clones, 54% seen once. The sample was PBMCs, taken at disease progression, from a patient treated with ibrutinib. These receptors were obtained from a human donor with chronic lymphocytic leukemia.

CDR3 DNA sequence: TGTGCCAGCACCGAAGGGGCAGGCAATCAGCCCCAGCATTTT. It specifies CASTEGAGNQPQHF. This chain uses TRBV2 with TRBJ1-5; D perhaps matches TRBD1 (5 bases). V was trimmed by 7 bases and J by 2 bases, leaving 12 bases between them. Germline V gene lookup returns CDR1 SNHLY and CDR2 FYNNEI. This CDR3 is 14 amino acids long.

The chain joins TRBV7-9 to TRBJ2-3; TRBD1 is a possible D gene (6 bases). Germline values: CDR1 SEHNR, CDR2 FQNEAQ (reference sequence). V was shortened by 3 bases and J by 6 bases, with 16 bases between the two germline ends. CDR3 length equals 15 residues. The CDR3 DNA is TGTGCCAGCAGCTTCCAACAGGGCAACACGGATACGCAGTATTTT. Protein product: CASSFQQGNTDTQYF.

By frequency in the sample, this clone is medium-sized (0.01 to 0.1%). V is TRBV9 and J is TRBJ2-1; either TRBD1 or TRBD2 may supply D (5 bases each). Trimming removed 0 bases from V and 6 bases from J, with 19 bases in between. This CDR3 has 17 residues. Germline V gene lookup returns CDR1 SGDLS and CDR2 YYNGEE. CDR3 DNA sequence: TGTGCCAGCAGCGTAGTAGGAACCGGGACCCCAGGCAATGAGCAGTTCTTC. This gives the protein CASSVVGTGTPGNEQFF.

The V call is TRBV6-5, the J call TRBJ2-7, with 9 bases fitting TRBD1. The CDR3 loop spans 14 amino acids. Germline V gene lookup returns CDR1 MNHEY and CDR2 SVGAGI. V was pared by 6 bases and J by 3 bases, with 6 bases of the junction left unmatched. In DNA, the CDR3 is TGTGCCAGCAGGGGGGGGACAGGGAACTACGAGCAGTACTTC. Translating it yields CASRGGTGNYEQYF.